The 13 T cell receptor beta chains reported below all come from one sample, sequenced in a study of cytomegalovirus exposure and HLA in healthy donors. PCR amplification relied on 60 Vbeta primers (plus 13 Jbeta primers). The method was immunoSEQ multiplex PCR; TCRdb's version includes in-frame clones alone and lacks a portion of them. The table shows about 190,000 clones, with more than 75% occurring only once. Sequencing was carried out using PBMCs. Source of these receptors: a woman between 25 and 40 years old in good health and CMV-seropositive.

CDR3 sequence: CASSESWPGVLLSRETQYF. The CDR3 region has the DNA TGTGCCAGCAGTGAATCCTGGCCAGGGGTTTTATTGAGTCGAGAGACCCAGTACTTC. The genes are TRBV6-1 and TRBJ2-5, with D maybe TRBD1 (6 bases). Looked up from germline, CDR1 is MNHNS and CDR2 is SASEGT. The length of the CDR3 is 19 residues. The V and J ends lost 2 bases and 4 bases respectively, with 26 bases between them.

The chain combines TRBV7-9 with TRBJ2-2; tentative D call: TRBD2 (6 bases). Germline CDR1 SEHNR, CDR2 FQNEAQ (reference sequence). The CDR3 is 16 residues long. Trimming cost V 3 bases and J 5 bases, with 16 bases left between them. The CDR3 sequence: CASSLVEGVGTGELFF. The CDR3 nucleotides read TGTGCCAGCAGCTTGGTGGAGGGTGTGGGGACCGGGGAGCTGTTTTTT. Combining the CDR3 with reference TRBV7-9 and TRBJ2-2 gives the whole variable domain DTGVSQNPRHKITKRGQNVTFRCDPISEHNRLYWYRQTLGQGPEFLTYFQNEAQLEKSRLLSDRFSAERPKGSFSTLEIQRTEQGDSAMYLCASSLVEGVGTGELFFGEGSRLTVL.

This chain joins TRBV28 and TRBJ2-7, with TRBD1 identical over 9 bases. The CDR3 is made up of 14 amino acids. J lost 6 bases, V lost 5 bases, and 8 bases had no gene match. Germline V gene lookup returns CDR1 MDHEN and CDR2 SYDVKM. In nucleotides, the CDR3 is TGTGCCAGCAGTGCGGGGACAGGGTCTCGCGAGCAGTACTTC. Translated: CASSAGTGSREQYF.

This chain joins TRBV7-9 and TRBJ2-7; D is unclear. V lost 5 bases, J lost 5 bases, and 7 bases lay in between. CDR1 and CDR2 from the germline V gene are SEHNR and FQNEAQ (reference sequence). The CDR3 covers 11 residues. The CDR3 spells CASSRRDEQYF. The CDR3 DNA sequence: TGTGCCAGCAGCCGACGGGACGAGCAGTACTTC.

The chain links TRBV9 to TRBJ2-2; 8 nucleotides line up with TRBD2. Germline CDR1 is SGDLS and CDR2 is YYNGEE. The ends lost 4 bases at V and 4 bases at J; junction bases unmatched: 9. This CDR3 comprises 16 residues. CDR3 region: CASSPPGGRSTGELFF. DNA of the CDR3: TGTGCCAGCAGCCCCCCCGGCGGGAGGAGCACCGGGGAGCTGTTTTTT.

V usage is TRBV5-1 and J usage is TRBJ2-2, with 7 bases lining up with TRBD1. Per the germline V gene, CDR1 is SGHRS and CDR2 is YFSETQ. V shed 7 bases, J shed 4 bases, and the junction held 10 bases outside the gene matches. The CDR3 is 15 amino acids. For the CDR3, the DNA is TGCGCCAGCGTGTTACAGGGGAGCGGCACCGGGGAGCTGTTTTTT. It codes for CASVLQGSGTGELFF.

The DNA for the CDR3 is TGTGCCAGCAGCGGGACAGGGGGTCGCCGGGACGAGCAGTACTTC. Its translation is CASSGTGGRRDEQYF. The chain recombines TRBV5-4 with TRBJ2-7; 11 bases are shared with TRBD1. The V gene end was trimmed by 4 bases and the J gene end by 5 bases; junction bases not matched to a gene: 8. Germline V gene data show CDR1 as SGHNT and CDR2 as YYREEE (reference sequence). This CDR3 is built from 15 residues.

This clone was recorded once. This chain uses TRBV7-2 with TRBJ1-2; the D is unclear. V lost 3 bases and J lost 0, with 8 bases in between. Germline CDR1 and CDR2: SGHTA and FQGNSA. The CDR3 runs to 14 residues. CDR3 bases: TGTGCCAGCAGCTTCCCCTCGGCTAACTATGGCTACACCTTC. It translates to CASSFPSANYGYTF.

The rearrangement links TRBV29-1 to TRBJ1-1, with D possibly TRBD1 on 5 matching bases. Germline V gives CDR1 SQVTM, CDR2 ANQGSEA. V gave up 3 bases and J gave up 6 bases, with 11 bases separating them. This CDR3 contains 12 residues. Here the CDR3 reads CSVDRGFAEAFF. The CDR3 nucleotides are TGCAGCGTTGATCGGGGGTTCGCTGAAGCTTTCTTT.

This chain links TRBV28 with TRBJ1-1, with a possible D match to TRBD1 (6 bases). The V end was cut by 8 bases, the J end by 3 bases, with 16 bases between. Germline loops: CDR1 MDHEN, CDR2 SYDVKM. CDR3 length equals 14 residues. CDR3: CASGGGGQDTEAFF. In DNA form, the CDR3 reads TGTGCCAGCGGGGGGGGCGGGCAGGACACTGAAGCTTTCTTT.

Details on this clone: Distinct nucleotide sequences in the sample also encode this CDR3. The chain uses TRBV28 and TRBJ1-5, with 7 nucleotides matching TRBD1. The CDR3 runs 12 residues. The germline CDR1 and CDR2 sequences are MDHEN and SYDVKM. Losses at the gene ends were 9 bases for V and 2 bases for J; bases not matched to a gene: 1. CDR3 nucleotide sequence: TGTGCCAGTACAGGGGGCAATCAGCCCCAGCATTTT. Residues: CASTGGNQPQHF.

This chain connects TRBV6-5 to TRBJ1-4, with a tentative D call TRBD1 (5 bases). Trimming removed 5 bases at V and 5 bases at J, with 12 bases between. Germline CDR1 and CDR2: MNHEY and SVGAGI. The CDR3 contains 14 residues. The CDR3 sequence is CASSVGQGNEKLFF. As DNA, the CDR3 is TGTGCCAGCAGTGTAGGGCAGGGCAATGAAAAACTGTTTTTT.

The rearrangement links TRBV11-2 to TRBJ1-5, with D tentatively TRBD1 (6 bases). CDR1 and CDR2 (germline): SGHAT, FQNNGV. The CDR3 length is 14 residues. Trimming removed 1 base at V and 5 bases at J, with 9 bases between. The CDR3 DNA follows: TGTGCCAGCAGCTTAGGGGGGCGCGATCAGCCCCAGCATTTT. Protein: CASSLGGRDQPQHF.